This TCR beta chain comes out of a study of blood T cell repertoires in COVID-19 (dated by TCRdb to 2020 to 2021). About the study as a whole: Samples covering the acute and convalescent phases of COVID-19 were provided by collaborators in the United States, Italy and Spain. Samples were obtained from the ongoing ImmuneRACE study (first 160 participants) and from some 1,200 subjects provided by 6 global collaborators. The dataset comprised deeply sampled blood TCRbeta repertoires from subjects exposed to, actively infected with, or recovered from COVID-19. Where available, HLA class I and class II types were taken from metadata supplied by the sample provider and were not determined by assay-based typing. The material from the prospective study consisted of cDNA or gDNA derived from T cells, B-cell-depleted T cells, or PBMCs. The repertoires were released in a freely available public database meant as a resource for research on the immune response to SARS-CoV-2. Sample metadata almost always included a de-identified subject ID, COVID-19 status, age in years and sex. General findings and caveats noted by the study authors: The quantity of clinical and demographic metadata differed by source and by participant and was supplied without curation.

TCRbeta CDR3 regions were amplified from genomic DNA using the immunoSEQ Assay, a bias-controlled multiplex PCR. Regarding the original processing steps: The number of nucleated cells in each sample was estimated from the amplification of reference gene primers within the assay. Sequence reads were collapsed and filtered to measure the absolute abundance of every unique TCRbeta CDR3 rearrangement. For each sample, productive Simpson clonality was calculated as the square root of Simpson's diversity index across productive rearrangements. TCRdb took this table from immuneACCESS and kept in-frame rearrangements with V and J called. Such tables lack part of the clones; where checked against another copy, unresolved V genes explain under half of the gap, and the rest is unexplained. V and J calls and clone size are copied from that table; D and trimming were computed from the DNA. The sample has about 44,000 clones on record, around nine tenths of them singletons. The top ten hold less than 1.5% of the sample.

There are 16 amino acids in the CDR3, from cysteine to phenylalanine inclusive. Just the 48-base CDR3 DNA is kept, in frame starting at base 1. According to the germline V gene, CDR1 reads SGHDT and CDR2 reads YYEEEE. Relative to germline, V is missing 5 bases and J is missing 2 bases, with 9 bases of the junction outside any gene match. The collaborating institutions used their own protocols to collect whole blood in K2EDTA tubes. For TCRbeta analysis, collaborator samples were shipped as frozen whole blood, as isolated PBMCs, or as DNA extracted from either sample type. To note about this clone: The specificity of this receptor is unknown. Qualities for individual bases were not recorded, and no much larger clone is one base off.

The V and J segments used are TRBV5-6 and TRBJ2-5, with 10 central nucleotides matching TRBD2. The TCR was taken from a middle-aged woman with acute or convalescent COVID-19. The sample taken for sequencing was peripheral blood. The CDR3 protein: CASRALGTSEQETQYF. In nucleotide form, the sequence is TGTGCCAGCAGAGCTTTGGGGACTAGCGAACAAGAGACCCAGTACTTC.